One TCR beta chain is described in this entry. V was clipped by 2 bases and J by 3 bases; unmatched bases: 1. From germline, CDR1 is LGHDT and CDR2 YNNKEL (reference sequence). The CDR3 is 14 residues long. The protocol was immunoSEQ multiplex PCR, while the TCRdb copy is restricted to in-frame clones and leaves out a portion. The sample has 140,000 to 150,000 clones; 84% are singletons. The cohort comprised adults aged roughly 18 to 95 years residing in under 25 US areas. Participants had their cohort set by participant-reported clinical history. Exposed study participants had met a COVID-19 case within 2 weeks before entry. The record originates from a study of blood T cell repertoires in COVID-19.

The sample taken for sequencing was PBMCs or T cells enriched from blood (not recorded which). The receptor was isolated from a woman aged 45-60 years who had been exposed to COVID-19. The chain links TRBV3-1 (or the pseudogene TRBV3-2) to TRBJ2-5, with TRBD2 identical over 9 bases. The CDR3 protein is CASSQLAGEETQYF. The DNA for the CDR3 is TGTGCCAGCAGCCAATTAGCGGGGGAAGAGACCCAGTACTTC.